The present entry profiles one TCR beta chain with its context. This clone's antigen is unknown. The sample holds no much larger clone one base away, and base qualities are not on file. The sample is drawn from a study of regulatory T cells in long-lasting Graves disease (dated by TCRdb to the early 2020s). Regarding the study in general: Antithyroid drugs had been taken for less than 3 months by newly diagnosed Graves' disease patients. Patients with persistent Graves' disease were compared with patients with newly diagnosed Graves' disease using TCR sequencing and RNA sequencing of peripheral blood. The study took place in China and was registered as a clinical trial. A total of about 33 samples underwent TCR sequencing, from around 13 patients with persistent Graves' disease and roughly 20 patients with newly diagnosed Graves' disease. Paper-wide results and their limitations: The small sample size was acknowledged by the authors as a limitation that may reduce accuracy. Sequencing and analysis were limited to the TCR beta chain. Peripheral blood alone was examined, since thyroid tissue, which constituted the primary lesion, could not be accessed. Compared with newly diagnosed patients, patients with persistent Graves' disease had lower TCR Shannon entropy and fewer highly expanded clones, which suggests clonal expansion. A larger number of public clonotypes was shared among persistent patients (approximately 2,500) than among newly diagnosed patients (roughly 970).

The sample's time point label is to be understood as: newly diagnosed GD, antithyroid drugs for less than 3 months. For both TCR sequencing and RNA sequencing, RNA was extracted from PBMCs in TRIzol. The diagnosis of Graves' disease was made according to American Thyroid Association guidelines. Patients for the study were recruited at an endocrinology department in Xi'an, China. From each patient, about 9 milliliters of peripheral blood was collected into an EDTA anticoagulant tube. Ficoll Paque Plus density gradient separation was used to isolate PBMCs, and no additional T cell sorting was done. An Agilent 2100 Bioanalyzer and agarose gel were used to check RNA quality, while a NanoDrop 2000 measured RNA concentration. The library was built by means of multiplex PCR. Data came from an Illumina HiSeq 4000. CDR3 regions were amplified by Arm-PCR with iRepertoire HTBI primers to construct TCR beta libraries. PCR products were gel purified before sequencing. The original pipeline was this. Gene usage analysis of CDR3 amino acid clonotypes relied on the 60 or so TRBV and 13 to 15 TRBJ segments identified across samples. COPE and FqMerger were used to merge filtered high-quality paired reads into contigs. BLAST was used to align contigs to IMGT TRBV, TRBD and TRBJ reference genes, with CDR3 defined following IMGT. Any clonotype with a frequency above 0.1% was classified as a highly expanded clone. Shannon entropy served as the measure of repertoire diversity, while the Gini coefficient captured V-J evenness. Clonotypes shared by more than one individual were considered public. TCRdb took the public reads, trimmed them with fastp at Q25, ran MiXCR for clone calling and kept in-frame beta chains. Duplicate CDR3 protein sequences are folded into a single record with the most common DNA and genes. TCRdb's processing, not the study's, gives the V and J calls here. This sample has around 360,000 distinct CDR3 sequences in its table, and roughly 15% of those were observed once. 20% to 25% of the sample is in the top ten clones.

These same records also appear under a second study, on T cells in Graves' hyperthyroidism and ophthalmopathy. The other study reports the following: Stable Graves' hyperthyroidism was defined as the absence of progression to ophthalmopathy over 18 months of follow-up. Hyperthyroidism patients were newly diagnosed, had a disease duration of under 2 months, and were aged 18 to 65 years. Exclusion was applied to patients with uncontrolled infections, other autoimmune diseases, pregnancy or lactation. Diagnoses were based on clinical symptoms, serum thyroxine and TRAb, thyroid ultrasound and orbital computed tomography. For the first round of RT-PCR on the TCR CDR3, the HTBI primer set was used together with the Qiagen OneStep RT-PCR kit. Most expanded thyroid clonotypes (frequency above 0.001) were also detected in blood, suggesting blood repertoires may reflect thyroid immune responses. A 13 V-J signature model separated ophthalmopathy from stable hyperthyroidism, with roughly 88% sensitivity and around 84% specificity in cross-validation and 80%/75% in testing. In validation, progression to ophthalmopathy was predicted by the model with nearly 71% sensitivity and under 85% specificity, a median of about 6 months before onset. A discovery cohort of fewer than 110 patients, approximately 45 with Graves' ophthalmopathy and over 55 with stable Graves' hyperthyroidism, was used to find distinguishing TCR V-J signatures. Whether ophthalmopathy could be predicted prospectively was tested in an independent validation cohort made up of roughly 20 hyperthyroidism patients plus 17 patients who later progressed to ophthalmopathy. For training and testing, the 100 or so patients in the discovery cohort were randomly divided in a 7:3 ratio. The study also compared thyroid tissue and blood T-cell repertoires from a handful of Graves' hyperthyroidism patients. After blood sampling, hyperthyroidism patients were treated with methimazole at a starting dose of 30 mg daily, and ophthalmopathy patients were treated with high-dose intravenous methylprednisolone. Libraries were constructed in a second round of multiplex PCR, after which size selection and purification were performed. The libraries were sequenced on an Illumina HiSeq2000 using paired-end 100 bp reads. SOAPnuke was used to process the raw data, throwing out any read that contained adapters or uncalled bases, had a mean Phred below 15, or lacked an exact constant-primer or identifier match. COPE v1.2.5 was used to merge the high-quality paired reads, and each unique nucleotide sequence was defined as a clonotype. Clonotypes were aligned to IMGT TRBV, TRBD and TRBJ reference segments using MiTCR v1.1. The analysis included only V-J combinations with a frequency above 0.0001, which together covered 99% to 99.2% of the repertoires. The TCS score was defined as F50 (clonal expansion) divided by E x V (chaos), with BLOSUM62-based TCRdist calculated between CDR3 peptides within each V-J. Welch's t-statistics and random forest reduced roughly 530 V-J features to 10 to 15, which were used in a naive Bayes classifier (R e1071). Sample size was not statistically predetermined, and blinding of investigators to group allocation was not performed. The paper describes TCR Vbeta CDR3 sequencing of 135 peripheral blood samples, made up of 43 ophthalmopathy patients, some 76 hyperthyroidism patients and 17 progressor patients.

This TCR came from a woman aged 18-30 years with Graves disease. Donor details come from another sample of the same person, matched by shared clones. Specimen: peripheral blood mononuclear cells (PBMCs), collected at new diagnosis, from a patient treated with antithyroid drugs.

The DNA sequence is given as TGCAGCGGTGACCAAGAGACCCAGTACTTC. Translation gives CSGDQETQYF. The chain joins TRBV29-1 to TRBJ2-5; the D gene remains uncertain. The germline V gene supplies CDR1 SQVTM and CDR2 ANQGSEA. The CDR3 measures 10 amino acids from cysteine to phenylalanine. The sequence is cut down to CDR3 DNA, 30 bases in frame from base 1. At the junction V is shortened by 7 bases and J by 0 bases, with 3 bases in between.